This TCR beta chain is from a study of cytomegalovirus exposure and HLA in healthy donors. Study at large: The use of the same platform for the 90 to 150 validation repertoires and the roughly 730 first-cohort repertoires was reported by a later analysis. Findings of the study overall: Accounts indicate the classifier identified cytomegalovirus status with strong specificity and sensitivity. In vitro experiments confirmed that a few CMV-associated chains were specific for CMV antigens. First-cohort TCR clusters were later found to tend to co-occur in the roughly 130 validation repertoires.

The repertoire was sequenced with immunoSEQ multiplex PCR; TCRdb's copy has only in-frame clones and lacks some. The data show 250,000 to 350,000 clones, around 89% seen once. The CDR3 contains 13 residues. The V end was cut by 4 bases, the J end by 1 base, with 7 bases between. Germline V lookup: CDR1 LGHNA, CDR2 YSLEER. This clone has more than one count but fewer than ten. No antigen is known for it. The receptor comes from a woman between 18 and 29 years old in good health and CMV-seronegative. The gene calls are TRBV4-3 and TRBJ1-1, with D maybe TRBD1 (6 bases). Sequenced input: PBMCs. The CDR3 spells CASSLGQNTEAFF. The CDR3 nucleotides are TGCGCCAGCAGCCTGGGACAGAACACTGAAGCTTTCTTT.